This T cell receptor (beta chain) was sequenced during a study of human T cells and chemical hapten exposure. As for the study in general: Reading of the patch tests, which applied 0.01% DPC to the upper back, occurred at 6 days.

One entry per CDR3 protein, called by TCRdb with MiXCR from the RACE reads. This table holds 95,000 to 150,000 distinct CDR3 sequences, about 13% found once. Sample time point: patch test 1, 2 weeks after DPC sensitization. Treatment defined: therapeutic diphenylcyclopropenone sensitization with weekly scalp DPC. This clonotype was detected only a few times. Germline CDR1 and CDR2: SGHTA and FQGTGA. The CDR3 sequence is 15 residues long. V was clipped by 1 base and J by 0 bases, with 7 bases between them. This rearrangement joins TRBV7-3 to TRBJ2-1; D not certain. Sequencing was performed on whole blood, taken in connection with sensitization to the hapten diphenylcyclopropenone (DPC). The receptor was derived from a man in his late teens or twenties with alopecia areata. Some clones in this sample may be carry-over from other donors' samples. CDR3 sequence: CASSLISSSYNEQFF. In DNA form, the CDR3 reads TGTGCCAGCAGCTTAATTTCCAGCTCCTACAATGAGCAGTTCTTC.